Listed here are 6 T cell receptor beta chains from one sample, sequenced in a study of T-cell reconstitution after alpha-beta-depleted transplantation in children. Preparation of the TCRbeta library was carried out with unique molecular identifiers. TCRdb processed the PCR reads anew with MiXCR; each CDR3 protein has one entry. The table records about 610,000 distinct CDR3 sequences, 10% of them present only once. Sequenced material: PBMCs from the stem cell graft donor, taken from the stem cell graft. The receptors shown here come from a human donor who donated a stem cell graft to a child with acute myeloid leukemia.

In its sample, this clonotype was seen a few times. The CDR3 DNA is TGCAGTGCTAGAGATGGGGTTCATATTAATCAGCCCCAGCATTTT. This gives the protein CSARDGVHINQPQHF. The chain recombines TRBV20-1 with TRBJ1-5; D is unclear. This CDR3 region has 15 residues. The germline gives CDR1 DFQATT, CDR2 SNEGSKA (reference sequence). The V gene lost 0 bases and the J gene lost 4 bases, with 13 bases spanning the gap.

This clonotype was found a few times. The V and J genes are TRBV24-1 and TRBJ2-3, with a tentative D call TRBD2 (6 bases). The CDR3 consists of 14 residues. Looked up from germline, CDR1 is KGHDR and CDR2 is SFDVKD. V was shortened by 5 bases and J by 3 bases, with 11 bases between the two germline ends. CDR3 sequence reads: CATSGRGSTDTQYF. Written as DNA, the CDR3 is TGTGCCACCAGTGGGCGGGGTTCTACAGATACGCAGTATTTT.

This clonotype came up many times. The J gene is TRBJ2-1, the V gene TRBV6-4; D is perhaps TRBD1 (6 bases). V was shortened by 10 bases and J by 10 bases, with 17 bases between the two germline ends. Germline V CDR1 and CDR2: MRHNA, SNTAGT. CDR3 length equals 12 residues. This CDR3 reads CATGDGLGEQFF. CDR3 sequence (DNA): TGTGCCACAGGGGACGGGCTTGGAGAGCAGTTCTTC.

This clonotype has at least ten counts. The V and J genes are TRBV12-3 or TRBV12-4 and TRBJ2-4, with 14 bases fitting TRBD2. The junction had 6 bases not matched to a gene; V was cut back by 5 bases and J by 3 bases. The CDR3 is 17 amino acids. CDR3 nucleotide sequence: TGTGCCAGCAGTGTCTTGGGACTAGCGGGAGACAAAAACATTCAGTACTTC. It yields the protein CASSVLGLAGDKNIQYF.

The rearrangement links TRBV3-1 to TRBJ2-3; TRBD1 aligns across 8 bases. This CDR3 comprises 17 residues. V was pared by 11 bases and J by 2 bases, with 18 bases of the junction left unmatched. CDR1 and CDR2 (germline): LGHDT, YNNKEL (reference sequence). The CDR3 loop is CACCMRTGSLNTDTQYF. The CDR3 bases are TGTGCCTGCTGCATGCGGACAGGGTCCTTAAACACAGATACGCAGTATTTT.

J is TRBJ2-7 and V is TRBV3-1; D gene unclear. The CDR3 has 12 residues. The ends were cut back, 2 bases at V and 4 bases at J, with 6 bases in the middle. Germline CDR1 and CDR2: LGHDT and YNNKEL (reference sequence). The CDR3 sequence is CASSQLQYEQYF. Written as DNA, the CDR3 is TGTGCCAGCAGCCAACTCCAGTACGAGCAGTACTTC.